Described below is a single TCR beta chain sequence and its context. Its matching antigen is unknown. The V gene lost 10 bases and the J gene lost 1 base, with 17 bases spanning the gap. The CDR3 covers 14 residues. The germline V gene has CDR1 MDHEN and CDR2 SYDVKM. The run depth of the assay was deep. Sequenced by immunoSEQ multiplex PCR; TCRdb stores in-frame clones only, minus some. The sample yields more than 500,000 clones, 90% to 96% seen once. The entry originates in a study of shared clonotypes between healthy human individuals. Study findings and constraints: Non-shared clonotypes were found to have lower generation probabilities than the clonotypes that were shared by all four of the sorted-subset donors.

This receptor was taken from a woman aged 25 to 39 in good health. The specimen sequenced was naive CD4+ T cells sorted from blood. Stated subset: CD45RA+ positively selected. The chain employs TRBV28 and TRBJ2-7; D may be TRBD2 (6 bases). The CDR3 coding sequence is TGTGCCACCATGACCGGGACTGGGTCCTACGAGCAGTACTTC. This encodes CATMTGTGSYEQYF.